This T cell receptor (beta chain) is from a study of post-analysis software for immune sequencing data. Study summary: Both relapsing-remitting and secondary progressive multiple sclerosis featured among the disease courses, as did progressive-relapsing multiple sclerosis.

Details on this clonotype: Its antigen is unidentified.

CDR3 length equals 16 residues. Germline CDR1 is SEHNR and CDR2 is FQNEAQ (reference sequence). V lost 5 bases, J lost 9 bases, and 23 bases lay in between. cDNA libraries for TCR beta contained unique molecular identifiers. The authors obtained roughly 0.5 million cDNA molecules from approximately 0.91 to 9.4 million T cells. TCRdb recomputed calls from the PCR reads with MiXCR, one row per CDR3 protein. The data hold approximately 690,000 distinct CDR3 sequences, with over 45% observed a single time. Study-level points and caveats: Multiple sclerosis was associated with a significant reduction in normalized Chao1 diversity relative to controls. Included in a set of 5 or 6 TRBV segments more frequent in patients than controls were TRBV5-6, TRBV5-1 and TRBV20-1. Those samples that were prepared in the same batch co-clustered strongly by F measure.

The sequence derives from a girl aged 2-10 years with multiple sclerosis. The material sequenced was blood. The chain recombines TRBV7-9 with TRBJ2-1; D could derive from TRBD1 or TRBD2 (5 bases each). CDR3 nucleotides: TGTGCCAGCAGCCAAAGTGACGTAACCGGGGCCAGTGAGCAGTTCTTC. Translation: CASSQSDVTGASEQFF.